The 29 T cell receptor beta chains in this list originate from one sample, sequenced in a study of neurological immune-mediated disorders. TCRdb independently ran MiXCR on the 5' RACE reads; one entry per CDR3 protein. The table shows roughly 22,000 distinct CDR3 sequences, with approximately 5.9% occurring only once. The sequencing sample was made of CD8+ T cells from blood. These receptors came from a man in his late teens or twenties in good health.

This clonotype was counted many times. The chain links TRBV13 to TRBJ2-3; 8 bases are shared with TRBD2. Germline CDR1 reads PRHDT; CDR2 reads FYEKMQ (reference sequence). This CDR3 spans 16 amino acids. After removal of 4 bases from V and 3 bases from J, the junction contained 9 bases not matched to a gene. Here the CDR3 reads CASSSPGGGGTDTQYF. For the CDR3, the DNA is TGTGCCAGCAGCTCTCCCGGGGGCGGGGGGACAGATACGCAGTATTTT.

This chain connects TRBV2 to TRBJ1-1, with D hard to call. The germline gives CDR1 SNHLY, CDR2 FYNNEI. The CDR3 sequence is 13 residues long. V gave up 7 bases and J gave up 10 bases, with 19 bases separating them. CDR3 region: CASIPGPNTTAFF. CDR3 in DNA: TGTGCCAGCATACCAGGACCGAACACTACAGCTTTCTTT.

This clonotype was detected many times. CDR3 bases: TGCAGTGCTCTAGGGACTAGCGGGGGGGCCTGGGGAGAGACCCAGTACTTC. It translates to CSALGTSGGAWGETQYF. The chain is built from TRBV20-1 and TRBJ2-5, with 16 bases matching TRBD2. V lost 5 bases and J lost 4; bases outside the gene matches: 10. CDR1 and CDR2 (germline): DFQATT, SNEGSKA (reference sequence). The CDR3 has 17 residues.

This clonotype has ten or more counts. The chain couples TRBV7-3 to TRBJ2-1; maybe TRBD1 (6 bases). V was cut by 5 bases and J by 4 bases, with 12 bases left in between. The CDR3 extends over 14 amino acids. CDR1 and CDR2 (germline): SGHTA, FQGTGA. CDR3 loop: CASSADSFYNEQFF. As DNA, the CDR3 is TGTGCCAGCAGCGCGGACAGTTTTTACAATGAGCAGTTCTTC.

This clonotype has only one observation. J is TRBJ1-2 and V is TRBV7-2; TRBD1 might be the D (6 bases). Trimming left V 3 bases short and J 4 bases short, with 15 bases between. This CDR3 region has 15 residues. Germline values: CDR1 SGHTA, CDR2 FQGNSA. The CDR3 loop reads CASSFAPGTPYGYTF. The DNA of the CDR3 is TGTGCCAGCAGCTTTGCGCCCGGGACACCCTATGGCTACACCTTC.

The table lists this clonotype with many counts. This rearrangement joins TRBV20-1 to TRBJ2-1; TRBD1 might be the D (5 bases). Germline V CDR1 and CDR2: DFQATT, SNEGSKA (reference sequence). The CDR3 length is 13 residues. With 1 base removed from V and 4 bases from J, the gap between germline ends came to 8 bases. CDR3 amino acids: CSARGNRYNEQFF. The CDR3 DNA reads as TGCAGTGCTAGAGGCAACAGGTACAATGAGCAGTTCTTC.

This clonotype was counted ten times or more. In DNA form, the CDR3 reads TGCGCCAGCAGCACGGACAGGGTGAGCATGAACACTGAAGCTTTCTTT. Translation gives CASSTDRVSMNTEAFF. The gene calls are TRBV5-1 and TRBJ1-1, with 8 bases identical to TRBD1. V shed 4 bases, J shed 0 bases, and the junction held 8 bases outside the gene matches. Germline loops: CDR1 SGHRS, CDR2 YFSETQ. The CDR3 spans 16 residues.

This clonotype was seen a few times. This may be a read error, as it is one base from a much larger clone. The rearrangement uses TRBV7-9 and TRBJ2-1, with 10 bases matching TRBD1. The CDR3 spans 16 residues. Germline V gene lookup returns CDR1 SEHNR and CDR2 FQNEAQ (reference sequence). The CDR3 sequence is CVSRISGTGDYNEQFF. Written as DNA, the CDR3 is TGTGTCAGCCGGATATCCGGGACAGGGGACTACAATGAGCAGTTCTTC.

This clonotype has ten or more counts. The chain couples TRBV14 to TRBJ1-2; D may be TRBD1 (6 bases). The CDR3 contains 15 residues. V was cut by 0 bases and J by 3 bases, with 11 bases left in between. Germline V gene data show CDR1 as SGHDN and CDR2 as FVKESK. This CDR3 is CASSQDPGAHYGYTF. The DNA of the CDR3 is TGTGCCAGCAGCCAAGATCCAGGGGCTCACTATGGCTACACCTTC. Variable domain in full (rest from reference TRBV14 and TRBJ1-2): EAGVTQFPSHSVIEKGQTVTLRCDPISGHDNLYWYRRVMGKEIKFLLHFVKESKQDESGMPNNRFLAERTGGTYSTLKVQPAELEDSGVYFCASSQDPGAHYGYTFGSGTRLTVV.

Ten or more counts support this clonotype. CDR3 residues: CSARAWTGYDQPQHF. The CDR3 DNA sequence: TGCAGTGCTAGAGCCTGGACAGGGTACGATCAGCCCCAGCATTTT. The chain recombines TRBV20-1 with TRBJ1-5; 8 bases match TRBD1. The CDR3 has 15 amino acids. Trimming took 1 base from V and 5 from J; bases not matched to a gene: 7. Per the germline V gene, CDR1 is DFQATT and CDR2 is SNEGSKA (reference sequence).

This clonotype has ten or more counts. The rearrangement uses TRBV20-1 and TRBJ1-2; TRBD1 aligns across 10 bases. V lost 1 base and J lost 8; bases outside the gene matches: 7. The germline V gene has CDR1 DFQATT and CDR2 SNEGSKA (reference sequence). The CDR3 loop spans 14 amino acids. In DNA form, the CDR3 reads TGCAGTGCTAGAGTCCCGGGACAGGGGATCGGCTACACCTTC. Its translation: CSARVPGQGIGYTF.

This clonotype has a count of ten or more. The J gene is TRBJ1-2, the V gene TRBV4-3; 9 nucleotides align to TRBD1. The CDR3 loop spans 14 amino acids. Germline loops: CDR1 LGHNA, CDR2 YSLEER. The J segment lost 7 bases and the V segment lost 4 bases, leaving 7 bases of the junction unmatched. CDR3 sequence: CASSPGTGLSGYTF. Here the CDR3 DNA reads TGCGCCAGCAGCCCCGGGACAGGGTTATCTGGCTACACCTTC.

This clonotype appeared many times. Mismatch with germline at one junction end may stem from a read error. CDR3 DNA sequence: TGTGCTAGCAGCTTAGTGGGGGAGGAGCTGTTTTTT. The encoded protein is CASSLVGEELFF. The V call is TRBV7-7, the J call TRBJ2-2; D possibly uses TRBD1 or TRBD2 (5 bases each). CDR3 length equals 12 residues. The germline CDR1 and CDR2 sequences are SSHAT and FNYEAQ (reference sequence).

This clonotype appeared once. A read error may be the cause here, since a much bigger clone is one base away. The chain couples TRBV2 to TRBJ2-7, with D unresolved. CDR3 length equals 14 residues. With 4 bases removed from V and 3 bases from J, the gap between germline ends came to 13 bases. CDR1 and CDR2 from the germline V gene are SNHLY and FYNNEI. CDR3 sequence (DNA): TGTGCCAGCAGTGCCGGGCCTGGCATCTACGAGCAGTACTTC. It translates to CASSAGPGIYEQYF.

Many counts were recorded for this clonotype. The V and J genes are TRBV9 and TRBJ2-1, with TRBD2 as a possible D gene (6 bases). CDR3 length: 18 residues. V was trimmed by 0 bases and J by 0 bases, leaving 16 bases between them. Germline lookup yields CDR1 SGDLS and CDR2 YYNGEE. The CDR3 DNA reads TGTGCCAGCAGCGTAGGAGTGGGGGGTCTAAGCTCCTACAATGAGCAGTTCTTC. Protein: CASSVGVGGLSSYNEQFF.

The sample holds many counts of this clonotype. The chain combines TRBV5-1 with TRBJ2-5; TRBD2 matches 10 bases. Germline values: CDR1 SGHRS, CDR2 YFSETQ. The CDR3 spans 17 residues. The trim removed 4 bases at V and 0 bases at J, leaving 9 bases unmatched. The CDR3 DNA reads TGCGCCAGCAGCCGGACTTCTAGCGGGGGTTACCAAGAGACCCAGTACTTC. It translates to CASSRTSSGGYQETQYF.

This clonotype has at least ten counts. V gene TRBV12-3 or TRBV12-4 combines with J gene TRBJ2-3; maybe TRBD2 (5 bases). The CDR3 has 16 residues. Trimming left V 4 bases short and J 8 bases short, with 22 bases between. The CDR3 loop is CASSWFEGLGRATQYF. The CDR3 nucleotides are TGTGCCAGCAGTTGGTTCGAGGGTCTCGGACGCGCTACGCAGTATTTT.

This clonotype qualifies as medium-sized. The chain links TRBV20-1 to TRBJ2-6, with 9 bases identical to TRBD1. Germline values: CDR1 DFQATT, CDR2 SNEGSKA (reference sequence). V lost 6 bases to trimming and J lost 0 bases; unmatched junction nucleotides: 6. The CDR3 extends over 16 amino acids. The CDR3 loop reads CSAEQGARSGANVLTF. The CDR3 DNA reads as TGCAGTGCCGAACAGGGGGCCCGCTCTGGGGCCAACGTCCTGACTTTC.

This clonotype was counted many times. This chain joins TRBV3-1 and TRBJ2-5; 10 bases are shared with TRBD2. This CDR3 region has 18 residues. Germline loops: CDR1 LGHDT, CDR2 YNNKEL (reference sequence). V gave up 2 bases and J gave up 5 bases; unmatched junction bases: 14. CDR3 nucleotides: TGTGCCAGCAGCCAAACCAGCGGGGGGGAGCAGTGGTTGGAGACCCAGTACTTC. Translation: CASSQTSGGEQWLETQYF.

This clonotype was detected ten times or more. This chain links TRBV20-1 with TRBJ2-7, with D unclear. This CDR3 contains 16 residues. The V end was cut by 0 bases, the J end by 6 bases, with 21 bases between. Germline CDR1 is DFQATT and CDR2 is SNEGSKA (reference sequence). CDR3 protein: CSARDPFEAYQIEQYF. The CDR3 bases are TGCAGTGCTAGAGACCCTTTTGAGGCTTACCAAATCGAGCAGTACTTC.

This clonotype was recorded many times. This chain connects TRBV6-6 to TRBJ2-1, with TRBD2 as a possible D gene (6 bases). The CDR3 has 14 residues. Germline values: CDR1 MNHNY, CDR2 SVGAGI (reference sequence). V gave up 3 bases and J gave up 7 bases, with 13 bases separating them. In DNA form, the CDR3 reads TGTGCCAGCAGTTATTTTGGGGGGAGGAATGAGCAGTTCTTC. This codes for CASSYFGGRNEQFF.

This clonotype was detected many times. The V call is TRBV6-5, the J call TRBJ2-1, with 16 nucleotides matching TRBD2. V dropped 6 bases and J dropped 10; count of bases not matched to a gene: 12. CDR3 length equals 17 residues. Germline CDR1 MNHEY, CDR2 SVGAGI. CDR3 residues: CASRGLAGGLTRTEQFF. Here the CDR3 DNA reads TGTGCCAGCAGGGGACTAGCGGGGGGGCTTACCCGAACCGAGCAGTTCTTC.

About this clonotype: Since a much larger clone is just one base distant, this may be a read error. V and J are TRBV18 and TRBJ2-7; TRBD2 aligns across 7 bases. Germline assignment: CDR1 KGHSH and CDR2 LQKENI. This CDR3 is 16 amino acids long. The CDR3 DNA reads as TGTGCCAGCTCACCACCGAAAGGGGAGGGCTCCTACGACCAGTACTTC. Encoded protein: CASSPPKGEGSYDQYF.

This clonotype has at least ten counts. This chain connects TRBV7-2 to TRBJ2-1; 8 bases fit TRBD2. V shed 4 bases and J 1 base; nucleotides not matched to a gene: 9. This CDR3 region has 17 residues. Per the germline V gene, CDR1 is SGHTA and CDR2 is FQGNSA. CDR3 region: CASSSPGTRSSYNEQFF. The CDR3 nucleotides are TGTGCCAGCAGCTCGCCCGGGACTAGGTCATCCTACAATGAGCAGTTCTTC.

This clonotype has at least ten counts. This chain connects TRBV2 to TRBJ2-3, with TRBD1 as a possible D gene (6 bases). Germline CDR1 reads SNHLY; CDR2 reads FYNNEI. Trimming stripped 8 bases from V and 0 bases from J, with 18 bases between. The CDR3 consists of 16 residues. The CDR3 nucleotides read TGTGCCAGCGACTATCCGACAGGTTACAGCACAGATACGCAGTATTTT. This encodes CASDYPTGYSTDTQYF.

The chain combines TRBV19 with TRBJ1-5; D remains unclear. The CDR3 totals 13 residues. Germline CDR1 LNHDA, CDR2 SQIVND (reference sequence). The V end was cut by 4 bases, the J end by 7 bases, with 11 bases between. CDR3 residues: CASSTYQGQPQHF. CDR3 sequence (DNA): TGTGCCAGTAGTACGTATCAAGGGCAGCCCCAGCATTTT.

This clonotype appeared many times. The genes are TRBV7-9 and TRBJ2-4; D is unclear. The CDR3 consists of 14 residues. Germline V gene sequence: CDR1 SEHNR, CDR2 FQNEAQ (reference sequence). V was pared by 6 bases and J by 0 bases, with 9 bases between. CDR3 sequence reads: CASSFSGAKNIQYF. DNA of the CDR3: TGTGCCAGCAGTTTCTCCGGAGCCAAAAACATTCAGTACTTC.

This clonotype was found many times. The chain employs TRBV5-1 and TRBJ2-1, with 8 bases aligning to TRBD2. V gave up 0 bases and J gave up 4 bases; unmatched junction bases: 6. This CDR3 is 16 amino acids long. Germline CDR1 SGHRS, CDR2 YFSETQ. The CDR3 here is CASSLGAGGSYNEQFF. The CDR3, as DNA: TGCGCCAGCAGCTTGGGGGCGGGGGGTTCGTACAATGAGCAGTTCTTC. Drawing the rest from reference TRBV5-1 and TRBJ2-1, the complete variable domain is KAGVTQTPRYLIKTRGQQVTLSCSPISGHRSVSWYQQTPGQGLQFLFEYFSETQRNKGNFPGRFSGRQFSNSRSEMNVSTLELGDSALYLCASSLGAGGSYNEQFFGPGTRLTVL.

The CDR3, as DNA: TGTGCCAGCAGCGGAACAGGGGTCTGCTATGGCTACACCTTC. This translates into CASSGTGVCYGYTF. The gene calls are TRBV5-5 and TRBJ1-2, with 7 bases that match TRBD1. CDR1 and CDR2 (germline): SGHKS, YYEKEE (reference sequence). Unmatched junction bases numbered 7, after V lost 4 bases and J lost 4 bases. The CDR3 extends over 14 amino acids.